This T cell receptor (beta chain) is from a study of cytomegalovirus exposure and HLA in healthy donors. 60 Vbeta and 13 Jbeta primers were used in PCR. The assay was immunoSEQ multiplex PCR, and TCRdb's table has in-frame clones only and misses some. The sample carries about 120,000 clones, approximately 72% recorded once. Germline lookup yields CDR1 LNHDA and CDR2 SQIVND (reference sequence). CDR3 length: 17 residues. V was cut by 5 bases and J by 0 bases, with 16 bases left in between. With regard to this clone: Antigen: not known.

General study findings and limits: A prior analysis recorded that most TCR beta V segments were productive about 87% or about 30% of the time.

The sequence was collected from a woman in her 50s in good health and CMV-seropositive. The sample was PBMCs. The V and J genes are TRBV19 and TRBJ2-2; D is unresolved. The CDR3 nucleotides are TGTGCCAGTAGTCCCCTGGTTCGAGGTCCGAACACCGGGGAGCTGTTTTTT. It codes for CASSPLVRGPNTGELFF.